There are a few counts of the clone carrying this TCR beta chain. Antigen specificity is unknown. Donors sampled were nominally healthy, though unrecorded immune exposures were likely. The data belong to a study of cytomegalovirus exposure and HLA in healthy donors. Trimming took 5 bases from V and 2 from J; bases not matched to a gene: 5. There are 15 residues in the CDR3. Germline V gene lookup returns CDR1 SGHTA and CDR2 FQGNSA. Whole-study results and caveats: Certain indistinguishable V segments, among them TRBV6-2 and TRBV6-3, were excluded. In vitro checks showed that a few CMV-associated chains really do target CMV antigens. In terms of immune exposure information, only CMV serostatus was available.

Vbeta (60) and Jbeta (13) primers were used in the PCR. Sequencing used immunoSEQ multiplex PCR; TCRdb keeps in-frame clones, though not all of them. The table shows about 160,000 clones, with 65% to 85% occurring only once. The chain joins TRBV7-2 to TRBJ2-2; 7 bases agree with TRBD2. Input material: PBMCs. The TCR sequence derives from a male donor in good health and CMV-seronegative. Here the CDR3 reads CASSPSGGNTGELFF. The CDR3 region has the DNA TGTGCCAGCAGCCCTAGCGGAGGCAACACCGGGGAGCTGTTTTTT.